The rows below give T cell receptor beta chains drawn from one sample of a study of identical twins. Via MiXCR, TCRdb re-called the 5' RACE reads, giving one row per CDR3 protein. Of fewer than 550,000 distinct CDR3 sequences in the sample, roughly 15% were seen once. The data also belong to a second study, concerning yellow fever vaccine responses in identical twins.

Source material: CD4+ T cells sorted from blood. All receptors come from a woman aged 18-29 years in good health. CDR3s include the opening cysteine and the closing phenylalanine or tryptophan. A D gene is named only where the DNA matches it firmly. Only some rows state a clone size, as once, few, many or a class for expanded clones.

j_gene: TRBJ2-3
v_gene: TRBV10-2
d_gene: .
abundance: .
CDR3aa: CASRNKRVTSTDTQYF
CDR3nt: TGCGCCAGCAGAAATAAGCGGGTAACTAGCACAGATACGCAGTATTTT

j_gene: TRBJ2-6
v_gene: TRBV9
d_gene: .
abundance: .
CDR3aa: CASSDKSLAGANVLTF
CDR3nt: TGTGCCAGCAGCGACAAATCCCTCGCTGGGGCCAACGTCCTGACTTTC

j_gene: TRBJ2-7
v_gene: TRBV7-8
d_gene: TRBD2
abundance: .
CDR3aa: CASSPLRAGGTYEQYF
CDR3nt: TGTGCCAGCAGCCCACTTAGAGCGGGAGGAACCTACGAGCAGTACTTC

j_gene: TRBJ2-1
v_gene: TRBV29-1
d_gene: TRBD2
abundance: few
CDR3aa: CSPRVREGRNEQFF
CDR3nt: TGCAGCCCGAGGGTCCGGGAGGGCCGGAATGAGCAGTTCTTC

j_gene: TRBJ1-1
v_gene: TRBV7-2
d_gene: .
abundance: .
CDR3aa: CASSLDGPGLPGPVNTEAFF
CDR3nt: TGTGCCAGCAGCTTAGATGGTCCGGGACTGCCGGGTCCAGTGAACACTGAAGCTTTCTTT

j_gene: TRBJ2-2
v_gene: TRBV20-1
d_gene: TRBD1
abundance: .
CDR3aa: CSASPGDRHTGELFF
CDR3nt: TGCAGTGCTTCCCCCGGGGACAGACACACCGGGGAGCTGTTTTTT

j_gene: TRBJ2-7
v_gene: TRBV3-1
d_gene: TRBD1
abundance: .
CDR3aa: CASSDGTVYEQYF
CDR3nt: TGTGCCAGCAGCGACGGGACAGTCTACGAGCAGTACTTC

j_gene: TRBJ1-1
v_gene: TRBV6-1
d_gene: .
abundance: few
CDR3aa: CASIASGDTEAFF
CDR3nt: TGTGCCAGCATCGCATCGGGGGACACTGAAGCTTTCTTT

j_gene: TRBJ1-1
v_gene: TRBV4-1
d_gene: .
abundance: once
CDR3aa: CASSPEALTLDLPNTEAFF
CDR3nt: TGCGCCAGCAGCCCAGAAGCCCTTACGCTGGACCTACCGAACACTGAAGCTTTCTTT

j_gene: TRBJ2-2
v_gene: TRBV9
d_gene: .
abundance: few
CDR3aa: CASSRAGLGTGELFF
CDR3nt: TGTGCCAGCAGCCGAGCGGGCCTGGGGACCGGGGAGCTGTTTTTT

j_gene: TRBJ2-4
v_gene: TRBV29-1
d_gene: TRBD1
abundance: .
CDR3aa: CSAVPGQGIAKNIQYF
CDR3nt: TGCAGCGCGGTCCCGGGACAGGGAATAGCCAAAAACATTCAGTACTTC

j_gene: TRBJ2-7
v_gene: TRBV7-3
d_gene: TRBD1
abundance: .
CDR3aa: CASSSGQGVSEQYF
CDR3nt: TGTGCCAGCAGCTCGGGACAGGGTGTGAGCGAGCAGTACTTC

j_gene: TRBJ1-1
v_gene: TRBV20-1
d_gene: .
abundance: few
CDR3aa: CSASASGIEAFF
CDR3nt: TGCAGTGCATCAGCTTCGGGGATAGAAGCTTTCTTT

j_gene: TRBJ2-5
v_gene: TRBV5-1
d_gene: TRBD1
abundance: .
CDR3aa: CASSSRTGGIETQYF
CDR3nt: TGCGCCAGCAGCTCACGGACAGGGGGAATAGAGACCCAGTACTTC

j_gene: TRBJ2-7
v_gene: TRBV6-5
d_gene: TRBD1
abundance: .
CDR3aa: CASSYSDREHYEQYF
CDR3nt: TGTGCCAGCAGTTACTCCGACAGGGAACACTACGAGCAGTACTTC

j_gene: TRBJ2-2
v_gene: TRBV7-9
d_gene: .
abundance: .
CDR3aa: CASSLAPSGELFF
CDR3nt: TGTGCCAGCAGCTTAGCCCCTTCCGGGGAGCTGTTTTTT

j_gene: TRBJ2-2
v_gene: TRBV5-1
d_gene: .
abundance: few
CDR3aa: CASNEATTGELFF
CDR3nt: TGCGCCAGTAATGAAGCCACCACCGGGGAGCTGTTTTTT

j_gene: TRBJ2-7
v_gene: TRBV11-2
d_gene: .
abundance: few
CDR3aa: CASSSSGVPYEQYF
CDR3nt: TGTGCCAGCAGCTCGAGCGGAGTCCCGTACGAGCAGTACTTC

j_gene: TRBJ2-1
v_gene: TRBV6-1
d_gene: .
abundance: few
CDR3aa: CASSVVGATYNEQFF
CDR3nt: TGTGCCAGCAGCGTTGTGGGGGCGACCTACAATGAGCAGTTCTTC

j_gene: TRBJ2-4
v_gene: TRBV3-1
d_gene: TRBD2
abundance: .
CDR3aa: CASSPPWTSGNIQYF
CDR3nt: TGTGCCAGCAGCCCACCCTGGACTAGCGGTAACATTCAGTACTTC

j_gene: TRBJ2-1
v_gene: TRBV11-2
d_gene: .
abundance: .
CDR3aa: CASSLVAPGNEQFF
CDR3nt: TGTGCCAGCAGCTTAGTGGCCCCTGGCAATGAGCAGTTCTTC

j_gene: TRBJ1-4
v_gene: TRBV9
d_gene: .
abundance: few
CDR3aa: CASSVDEGWTNEKLFF
CDR3nt: TGTGCCAGCAGCGTAGACGAGGGTTGGACTAATGAAAAACTGTTTTTT

j_gene: TRBJ2-7
v_gene: TRBV29-1
d_gene: .
abundance: few
CDR3aa: CSGGGGSYEQYF
CDR3nt: TGCAGCGGCGGGGGCGGTTCCTACGAGCAGTACTTC

j_gene: TRBJ2-3
v_gene: TRBV4-2
d_gene: .
abundance: many
CDR3aa: CASSQDLSRGQSDTQYF
CDR3nt: TGTGCCAGCAGCCAAGATTTGAGCAGGGGTCAATCAGATACGCAGTATTTT

j_gene: TRBJ2-1
v_gene: TRBV20-1
d_gene: TRBD2
abundance: few
CDR3aa: CSARAPGGRNNNEQFF
CDR3nt: TGCAGTGCTAGAGCGCCGGGCGGGAGAAATAACAATGAGCAGTTCTTC

j_gene: TRBJ2-2
v_gene: TRBV10-3
d_gene: .
abundance: .
CDR3aa: CAISESTFDTGELFF
CDR3nt: TGTGCCATCAGTGAGTCGACCTTCGACACCGGGGAGCTGTTTTTT

j_gene: TRBJ1-3
v_gene: TRBV11-2
d_gene: .
abundance: few
CDR3aa: CASTRGPGNTIYF
CDR3nt: TGTGCCAGCACCAGGGGTCCTGGAAACACCATATATTTT

j_gene: TRBJ2-3
v_gene: TRBV11-3
d_gene: TRBD2
abundance: .
CDR3aa: CASSPPSGVLTDTQYF
CDR3nt: TGTGCCAGCAGCCCCCCAAGCGGGGTTTTAACAGATACGCAGTATTTT

j_gene: TRBJ1-4
v_gene: TRBV12-3/TRBV12-4
d_gene: TRBD1
abundance: many
CDR3aa: CASSPGTGGTEKLFF
CDR3nt: TGTGCCAGCAGCCCCGGGACAGGGGGAACTGAAAAACTGTTTTTT

j_gene: TRBJ2-1
v_gene: TRBV6-2/TRBV6-3
d_gene: TRBD2
abundance: .
CDR3aa: CASSFRLAEYNEQFF
CDR3nt: TGTGCCAGCAGTTTTAGGCTAGCGGAGTACAATGAGCAGTTCTTC

j_gene: TRBJ2-5
v_gene: TRBV20-1
d_gene: .
abundance: few
CDR3aa: CSAIGPIQNQETQYF
CDR3nt: TGCAGTGCTATTGGACCGATCCAGAACCAGGAGACCCAGTACTTC